The present T cell receptor beta chain was sequenced within a study of cytomegalovirus exposure and HLA in healthy donors. Both 60 Vbeta primers and 13 Jbeta primers went into the PCR. TCRdb's copy holds only in-frame clones and misses some; the assay was immunoSEQ multiplex PCR. The sample comprises approximately 170,000 clones, 65% to 80% of which are singletons, and approximately 2.4% rests with the top ten. The specimen sequenced was PBMCs. This clonotype was sampled from a woman in her thirties or forties in good health and CMV-seropositive.

CDR3 residues: CAWSRGAGELFF. The CDR3 DNA follows: TGTGCCTGGAGTCGGGGGGCCGGGGAGCTGTTTTTT. The chain carries TRBV30 and TRBJ2-2; 7 nucleotides line up with TRBD2. The germline gives CDR1 GTSNPN, CDR2 SVGIG (reference sequence). This CDR3 comprises 12 residues. V gave up 2 bases and J gave up 6 bases; unmatched junction bases: 0.